Listed here are 11 T cell receptor beta chains from one sample, sequenced in a study of human T cells and chemical hapten exposure. TCRdb used MiXCR to reprocess the RACE reads, holding one entry per CDR3 protein. The data hold roughly 54,000 distinct CDR3 sequences, with 9.9% observed a single time. The time point is: patch test 2, 6 weeks after DPC sensitization. Indicated treatment: therapeutic diphenylcyclopropenone sensitization with weekly scalp DPC. Source: whole blood, taken in connection with sensitization to the hapten diphenylcyclopropenone (DPC). These receptors were obtained from a woman in her fifties or sixties with alopecia areata. Some clones in this sample may be carry-over from other donors' samples.

This clonotype occurred many times. The J gene is TRBJ2-7, the V gene TRBV28, with 8 bases identical to TRBD1. The CDR3 sequence is 14 residues long. The V gene end was trimmed by 3 bases and the J gene end by 7 bases; junction bases not matched to a gene: 8. Germline CDR1 is MDHEN and CDR2 is SYDVKM. The CDR3 loop reads CASSFRTGREEQYF. The CDR3 nucleotides are TGTGCCAGCAGTTTTAGGACAGGGAGAGAGGAGCAGTACTTC. Full variable domain (missing parts from reference TRBV28 and TRBJ2-7): DVKVTQSSRYLVKRTGEKVFLECVQDMDHENMFWYRQDPGLGLRLIYFSYDVKMKEKGDIPEGYSVSREKKERFSLILESASTNQTSMYLCASSFRTGREEQYFGPGTRLTVT.

Ten or more counts support this clonotype. V gene TRBV20-1 combines with J gene TRBJ2-5; D is ambiguous. The V and J ends lost 1 base and 0 bases respectively, with 6 bases between them. Per the germline V gene, CDR1 is DFQATT and CDR2 is SNEGSKA (reference sequence). This CDR3 is built from 13 residues. The CDR3 protein is CSARVRYQETQYF. The CDR3 DNA reads TGCAGTGCTAGAGTGAGGTACCAAGAGACCCAGTACTTC.

The V call is TRBV5-1, the J call TRBJ2-1; 7 bases are a match to TRBD1. Germline CDR1 and CDR2: SGHRS and YFSETQ. This CDR3 is built from 14 residues. Losses at the gene ends were 4 bases for V and 6 bases for J; bases not matched to a gene: 7. The CDR3 DNA sequence: TGCGCCAGCAGCCGGGACAGTTCCGGCAATGAGCAGTTCTTC. Protein: CASSRDSSGNEQFF.

This rearrangement joins TRBV7-9 to TRBJ2-7; D is ambiguous. CDR3 length: 12 residues. Trimming removed 1 base at V and 3 bases at J, with 4 bases between. Germline loops: CDR1 SEHNR, CDR2 FQNEAQ (reference sequence). Here the CDR3 reads CASSLGVYEQYF. CDR3 nucleotides: TGTGCCAGCAGCTTAGGTGTCTACGAGCAGTACTTC.

This clonotype was counted between two and nine times. The chain is built from TRBV5-5 and TRBJ2-3; D not resolved. The germline V and J ends were trimmed by 1 base and 1 base, with 10 bases remaining between them. The CDR3 totals 15 residues. CDR1 and CDR2 from the germline V gene are SGHKS and YYEKEE (reference sequence). The CDR3 region is CASSLPYRGTDTQYF. DNA of the CDR3: TGTGCCAGCAGCTTGCCTTACCGGGGCACAGATACGCAGTATTTT. The whole variable domain, filled in from reference TRBV5-5 and TRBJ2-3, reads DAGVTQSPTHLIKTRGQQVTLRCSPISGHKSVSWYQQVLGQGPQFIFQYYEKEERGRGNFPDRFSARQFPNYSSELNVNALLLGDSALYLCASSLPYRGTDTQYFGPGTRLTVL.

This clonotype has a handful of counts. The chain has TRBV6-2 or TRBV6-3 and TRBJ2-7; D possibly corresponds to TRBD1 (5 bases). V lost 6 bases and J lost 4, with 13 bases in between. The CDR3 consists of 13 residues. The germline V gene has CDR1 MNHEY and CDR2 SVGEGT. CDR3 amino acids: CASRTVEKYEQYF. CDR3 DNA sequence: TGTGCCAGCAGGACAGTTGAGAAATACGAGCAGTACTTC.

This clonotype was detected only a few times. The V call is TRBV6-5, the J call TRBJ2-1; unclear D gene. In germline, CDR1 is MNHEY, CDR2 SVGAGI. V lost 4 bases to trimming and J lost 5 bases, with 18 bases between them. This CDR3 is built from 16 residues. In nucleotides, the CDR3 is TGTGCCAGCAGTTCCATGAGACTTTCAAACCACAATGAGCAGTTCTTC. Its translation: CASSSMRLSNHNEQFF.

The rearrangement uses TRBV6-2 or TRBV6-3 and TRBJ2-3, with 11 bases that match TRBD2. Germline trimming cut 5 bases from V and 4 bases from J; bases unmatched to any gene: 17. CDR3 length: 19 amino acids. Germline V gene sequence: CDR1 MNHEY, CDR2 SVGEGT. The CDR3 reads CASSPHRSGGAMVPDTQYF. In DNA form, the CDR3 reads TGTGCCAGCAGTCCCCACCGTAGCGGGGGGGCGATGGTCCCAGATACGCAGTATTTT.

This clonotype has a handful of counts. This chain joins TRBV29-1 and TRBJ2-1, with TRBD1 as a possible D gene (6 bases). Per germline, CDR1 SQVTM and CDR2 ANQGSEA. The CDR3 runs 13 residues. Between the trimmed V and J ends, which lost 5 bases and 3 bases, there was a span of 11 bases. The CDR3 nucleotides are TGCAGCGTTTCAAGACAGGACTACAATGAGCAGTTCTTC. The encoded protein is CSVSRQDYNEQFF.

This clonotype appeared many times. The chain uses TRBV23-1 and TRBJ2-1; D perhaps matches TRBD2 (6 bases). TRBV23-1 is recorded as an ORF, its role being uncertain. V gave up 0 bases and J gave up 10 bases, with 10 bases separating them. There are 13 residues in the CDR3. The CDR3 DNA reads TGCGCCAGCAGTCAATCGGGGCGGGAAGAGCAGTTCTTC. It specifies CASSQSGREEQFF.

This clonotype has a handful of counts. The chain employs TRBV12-3 or TRBV12-4 and TRBJ2-3, with 12 positions matching TRBD2. V dropped 6 bases and J dropped 7; count of bases not matched to a gene: 5. There are 14 residues in the CDR3. CDR3 protein: CASSTSGRLNTQYF. The CDR3 region has the DNA TGTGCCAGCAGCACTAGCGGGAGGCTTAATACGCAGTATTTT.